A single sample is the source of the 15 T cell receptor beta chains below, sequenced in a study of blood T cell repertoires in COVID-19. Produced via immunoSEQ multiplex PCR; TCRdb's table is partial and in-frame only. The sample lists under 200,000 clones; around 87% were seen once. Sequencing was done on a sample of peripheral blood. All receptors come from a man aged 60 to 69 with COVID-19, enrolled during active disease.

CDR3 protein: CASSQGPSGPSGNTIYF. DNA of the CDR3: TGTGCCAGCAGCCAGGGGCCCTCAGGGCCCTCTGGAAACACCATATATTTT. The chain couples TRBV3-1 (or the pseudogene TRBV3-2) to TRBJ1-3, with TRBD1 as a possible D gene (5 bases). The germline CDR1 and CDR2 sequences are LGHDT and YNNKEL (reference sequence). The CDR3 runs 17 residues. The ends were cut back, 3 bases at V and 0 bases at J, with 15 bases in the middle.

This clone was counted between two and nine times. The chain has TRBV5-6 and TRBJ2-5; 8 bases line up with TRBD2. V lost 4 bases and J lost 5; bases outside the gene matches: 13. There are 16 residues in the CDR3. Germline V gives CDR1 SGHDT, CDR2 YYEEEE. CDR3 DNA: TGTGCCAGCAGCGCTACGGAACTAGCGGATCCGGAGACCCAGTACTTC. Its translation: CASSATELADPETQYF.

V is TRBV9 and J is TRBJ2-5; TRBD2 matches at 13 bases. V was pared by 4 bases and J by 5 bases, with 11 bases of the junction left unmatched. The CDR3 is 17 residues long. Germline values: CDR1 SGDLS, CDR2 YYNGEE. CDR3 nucleotide sequence: TGTGCCAGCAGCCCCGGACTAGCGGGAGTACAGGAGGAGACCCAGTACTTC. Translation gives CASSPGLAGVQEETQYF.

This clone has a single count. This sequence joins TRBV6-5 and TRBJ2-1; 8 bases line up with TRBD1. CDR1 is MNHEY and CDR2 is SVGAGI in the germline V gene. This CDR3 contains 15 residues. Losses at the gene ends were 6 bases for V and 3 bases for J; bases not matched to a gene: 7. The CDR3 nucleotides are TGTGCCAGCAGCCTTGACAGGGGACTCTACAATGAGCAGTTCTTC. Its protein product is CASSLDRGLYNEQFF.

The chain is built from TRBV3-1 (or the pseudogene TRBV3-2) and TRBJ1-1, with D possibly being TRBD1 (5 bases). This CDR3 has 12 amino acids. The V gene lost 1 base and the J gene lost 11 bases, with 11 bases spanning the gap. Per germline, CDR1 LGHDT and CDR2 YNNKEL (reference sequence). The CDR3 region has the DNA TGTGCCAGCAGCCAAGGGGTCCGGGGGGCTTTCTTT. Translated: CASSQGVRGAFF.

This clone was seen a single time. This sequence joins TRBV2 and TRBJ1-5; the match to TRBD1 covers 8 bases. Germline values: CDR1 SNHLY, CDR2 FYNNEI. Trimming at V came to 6 bases and at J to 3 bases, leaving 1 base not matched to a gene. This CDR3 is 13 amino acids long. The CDR3 is CASRTGDNQPQHF. The DNA for the CDR3 is TGTGCCAGCAGGACAGGGGACAATCAGCCCCAGCATTTT.

This sequence joins TRBV5-4 and TRBJ1-5; 9 nucleotides line up with TRBD1. The CDR3 runs 16 residues. Germline values: CDR1 SGHNT, CDR2 YYREEE (reference sequence). V lost 2 bases to trimming and J lost 1 base; unmatched junction nucleotides: 4. The CDR3 bases are TGTGCCAGCAGCTTAAATGGACAGGGGAGCAATCAGCCCCAGCATTTT. This codes for CASSLNGQGSNQPQHF.

The V call is TRBV5-6, the J call TRBJ2-1; 7 bases are shared with TRBD2. The J segment lost 12 bases and the V segment lost 5 bases, leaving 11 bases of the junction unmatched. There are 13 residues in the CDR3. The germline V gene encodes CDR1 SGHDT and CDR2 YYEEEE. In DNA form, the CDR3 reads TGTGCCAGCAGAGCGGGAAAGGGATTAGGGCAGTTCTTC. Translated: CASRAGKGLGQFF.

The chain employs TRBV3-1 (or the pseudogene TRBV3-2) and TRBJ2-3, with 8 positions matching TRBD2. The CDR3 consists of 17 residues. Per the germline V gene, CDR1 is LGHDT and CDR2 is YNNKEL (reference sequence). V trimming: 3 bases; J trimming: 4 bases; junction bases outside the gene matches: 12. The CDR3 loop is CASSHRGGGRLSDTQYF. The CDR3 nucleotides are TGTGCCAGCAGCCACCGAGGCGGGGGGCGTCTCTCAGATACGCAGTATTTT.

The chain carries TRBV7-2 and TRBJ2-3; D is unclear. Germline CDR1 and CDR2: SGHTA and FQGNSA. CDR3 length equals 13 residues. Between the trimmed V and J ends, which lost 2 bases and 4 bases, there was a span of 7 bases. The CDR3 DNA follows: TGTGCCAGCAGCTTAAGGCGGTCAGATACGCAGTATTTT. This gives the protein CASSLRRSDTQYF.

A single count supports this clone. The chain recombines TRBV28 with TRBJ1-1; D might be TRBD1 (6 bases). CDR1 and CDR2 (germline): MDHEN, SYDVKM. V lost 7 bases, J lost 0 bases, and 21 bases lay in between. The CDR3 totals 17 residues. The CDR3 DNA is TGTGCCAGCACCGTTTGGGGGCGAGGGCAGGTGAACACTGAAGCTTTCTTT. It specifies CASTVWGRGQVNTEAFF.

V usage is TRBV7-9 and J usage is TRBJ2-1, with 11 bases that match TRBD1. Unmatched junction bases numbered 4, after V lost 3 bases and J lost 9 bases. The CDR3 contains 14 residues. Germline CDR1 SEHNR, CDR2 FQNEAQ (reference sequence). CDR3 sequence reads: CASSLDRGRSEQFF. Here the CDR3 DNA reads TGTGCCAGCAGCTTGGACAGGGGGCGTAGTGAGCAGTTCTTC.

This clone has a single count. The V gene is TRBV11-3, the J gene TRBJ1-2; 9 bases are shared with TRBD1. The length of the CDR3 is 15 residues. Germline CDR1 is SGHNT and CDR2 is YENEEA. The V segment lost 5 bases and the J segment 4 bases; nucleotides outside the gene matches: 8. The CDR3 coding sequence is TGTGCCAGCAGCCCCAGGACAGGGGAGGGCTATGGCTACACCTTC. Its translation is CASSPRTGEGYGYTF. The full variable domain, rest sourced from reference TRBV11-3 and TRBJ1-2, is EAGVVQSPRYKIIEKKQPVAFWCNPISGHNTLYWYLQNLGQGPELLIRYENEEAVDDSQLPKDRFSAERLKGVDSTLKIQPAELGDSAVYLCASSPRTGEGYGYTFGSGTRLTVV.

The CDR3 loop is CASMRRATQYF. In DNA, the CDR3 is TGTGCCAGCATGCGTAGAGCTACGCAGTATTTT. The rearrangement links TRBV6-5 to TRBJ2-3; no reliable D call. Germline V lookup: CDR1 MNHEY, CDR2 SVGAGI. Trimming took 7 bases from V and 8 from J, leaving 10 bases between them. The CDR3 spans 11 residues.

The gene calls are TRBV19 and TRBJ2-7; D call uncertain. The CDR3 runs 12 residues. Trimming stripped 5 bases from V and 5 bases from J, with 10 bases between. CDR1 is LNHDA, CDR2 SQIVND, per germline (reference sequence). Written as DNA, the CDR3 is TGTGCCAGTAGTGCCCGACAAAACGAGCAGTACTTC. Its translation is CASSARQNEQYF.